The 18 T cell receptor beta chains below come from one sample, sequenced in a study of technical replicates of blood from several donors. Sequenced by immunoSEQ multiplex PCR; TCRdb stores in-frame clones only, minus some. The data contain more than 90,000 clones, around 95% of them seen just once; the ten biggest clones take up about 0.37%. The sequenced sample consisted of T cells isolated from PBMCs. The receptors shown here come from a human donor in good health.

This rearrangement joins TRBV28 to TRBJ2-1; 8 bases map to TRBD1. Germline trimming cut 6 bases from V and 12 bases from J; bases unmatched to any gene: 7. The CDR3 loop spans 12 amino acids. Looked up from germline, CDR1 is MDHEN and CDR2 is SYDVKM. CDR3 bases: TGTGCCAGCAGGGACAGGGTTTATGGGCAGTTCTTC. Translated: CASRDRVYGQFF.

The chain has TRBV6-5 and TRBJ2-5; no definite D call. V gave up 5 bases and J gave up 4 bases, with 14 bases separating them. There are 14 residues in the CDR3. Germline CDR1 is MNHEY and CDR2 is SVGAGI. The CDR3 DNA reads TGTGCCAGCAGTCCAGAAACCCCCTTAGAGACCCAGTACTTC. It codes for CASSPETPLETQYF.

The chain carries TRBV5-4 and TRBJ2-1; 9 bases are shared with TRBD2. Germline assignment: CDR1 SGHNT and CDR2 YYREEE (reference sequence). V lost 4 bases to trimming and J lost 10 bases; unmatched junction nucleotides: 6. The CDR3 consists of 13 residues. CDR3 sequence (DNA): TGTGCCAGCAGCAGGGGACTAGCACAGGAGCAGTTCTTC. Translation gives CASSRGLAQEQFF.

The rearrangement uses TRBV6-5 and TRBJ2-3, with 10 bases matching TRBD1. Germline assignment: CDR1 MNHEY and CDR2 SVGAGI. V lost 5 bases, J lost 9 bases, and 11 bases stayed unmatched. This CDR3 is built from 15 residues. The CDR3 DNA reads TGTGCCAGCAGTACAGACAGGGGGCGGACGGAGACGCAGTATTTT. It specifies CASSTDRGRTETQYF.

V and J are TRBV5-6 and TRBJ1-5; D is unclear. V lost 0 bases and J 9 bases, leaving 7 bases between the germline ends. The CDR3 extends over 12 amino acids. Germline assignment: CDR1 SGHDT and CDR2 YYEEEE. The CDR3 nucleotides read TGTGCCAGCAGCTTGGATACTGGGCCCCAGCATTTT. Encoded protein: CASSLDTGPQHF.

The chain uses TRBV4-2 and TRBJ1-1; maybe TRBD1 (6 bases). Germline V gives CDR1 LGHNA, CDR2 YNFKEQ. V shed 0 bases and J shed 4 bases, with 12 bases lying between them. CDR3 size: 15 residues. The CDR3 region has the DNA TGTGCCAGCAGCCAAGACGCAGGGGAAGGCACTGAAGCTTTCTTT. This sequence encodes CASSQDAGEGTEAFF.

V and J are TRBV7-2 and TRBJ1-1; the match to TRBD1 covers 8 bases. The CDR3 has 15 residues. Losses at the gene ends were 7 bases for V and 7 bases for J; bases not matched to a gene: 14. Germline V gene sequence: CDR1 SGHTA, CDR2 FQGNSA. This CDR3 is CASTHPHRGILEAFF. CDR3 nucleotide sequence: TGTGCCAGCACCCATCCCCACAGGGGGATTCTTGAAGCTTTCTTT.

This clone was picked up one time. The chain carries TRBV30 and TRBJ2-7; 7 nucleotides line up with TRBD2. There are 13 residues in the CDR3. From germline, CDR1 is GTSNPN and CDR2 SVGIG (reference sequence). V lost 1 base, J lost 3 bases, and 3 bases stayed unmatched. The CDR3 DNA is TGTGCCTGGAGTGGGGGAGGGAACTACGAGCAGTACTTC. Translation: CAWSGGGNYEQYF.

The chain recombines TRBV6-4 with TRBJ2-2; D perhaps matches TRBD1 (5 bases). Trimming cost V 2 bases and J 7 bases, with 11 bases left between them. The CDR3 consists of 14 residues. The germline CDR1 and CDR2 sequences are MRHNA and SNTAGT. The DNA for the CDR3 is TGTGCCAGCAGTGACAGGGGCCAGGTCGGGGAGCTGTTTTTT. Its translation is CASSDRGQVGELFF.

V gene TRBV4-1 combines with J gene TRBJ2-2, with D uncertain. The CDR3 is 14 residues long. Trimming cost V 1 base and J 1 base, with 4 bases left between them. Germline V lookup: CDR1 MGHRA, CDR2 YSYEKL. The CDR3 reads CASSQGQNTGELFF. The CDR3 nucleotides read TGCGCCAGCAGCCAAGGACAGAACACCGGGGAGCTGTTTTTT.

The V and J genes are TRBV10-1 and TRBJ1-1; TRBD1 matches at 7 bases. J gave up 1 base and V 6 bases, and 14 bases lay outside the gene matches. This CDR3 is built from 17 residues. From germline, CDR1 is WNHNN and CDR2 SYGVQD (reference sequence). This CDR3 is CASSRDREKRPNTEAFF. The CDR3 DNA is TGCGCCAGCAGCAGAGACAGGGAAAAGAGGCCGAACACTGAAGCTTTCTTT.

This chain uses TRBV21-1 with TRBJ2-2; the DNA was not compared with TRBD2, the D call given in the table. TRBV21-1 is a pseudogene locus. The CDR3 runs 13 residues. The CDR3 sequence: CASSKVRTGELFF. As DNA, the CDR3 is TGTGCCAGCAGCAAAGTTCGCACCGGGGAGCTGTTTTTT.

This clone was recorded once. The chain combines TRBV2 with TRBJ2-3; D gene uncertain. The CDR3 length is 15 residues. Per germline, CDR1 SNHLY and CDR2 FYNNEI. V was clipped by 2 bases and J by 2 bases, with 11 bases between them. The CDR3 is CASSESVASTDTQYF. Here the CDR3 DNA reads TGTGCCAGCAGTGAATCGGTCGCTTCCACAGATACGCAGTATTTT.

The chain is built from TRBV19 and TRBJ1-2; the match to TRBD1 covers 9 bases. J gave up 0 bases and V 5 bases, and 10 bases lay outside the gene matches. The V gene's germline CDR1 is LNHDA and CDR2 SQIVND (reference sequence). This CDR3 is built from 17 residues. The CDR3 is CASSEPGQGSANYGYTF. In DNA form, the CDR3 reads TGTGCCAGTAGTGAACCGGGACAGGGCTCAGCTAACTATGGCTACACCTTC.

The rearrangement joins TRBV5-1 to TRBJ1-3; D is unclear. The germline V gene encodes CDR1 SGHRS and CDR2 YFSETQ. This CDR3 spans 14 amino acids. The V and J ends lost 7 bases and 4 bases respectively, with 15 bases between them. The CDR3 coding sequence is TGCGCCAGCCACCTCGGGGTGCAAGGAAACACCATATATTTT. Translating it yields CASHLGVQGNTIYF.

The chain is built from TRBV9 and TRBJ2-7; D not certain. The CDR3 is 14 residues long. The V end was cut by 0 bases, the J end by 5 bases, with 12 bases between. The germline gives CDR1 SGDLS, CDR2 YYNGEE. Written as DNA, the CDR3 is TGTGCCAGCAGCGTAGAGGCTTATCGGGACGAGCAGTACTTC. This codes for CASSVEAYRDEQYF.

V and J are TRBV4-1 and TRBJ2-2; 9 nucleotides align to TRBD2. The CDR3 totals 17 residues. The germline V gene has CDR1 MGHRA and CDR2 YSYEKL. After removal of 1 base from V and 5 bases from J, the junction contained 8 bases not matched to a gene. The CDR3 region has the DNA TGCGCCAGCAGCCAAGGGGTTATAGCGGGAGATACCGGGGAGCTGTTTTTT. It codes for CASSQGVIAGDTGELFF.

The rearrangement links TRBV4-1 to TRBJ1-2; the D is unclear. The V end was cut by 1 base, the J end by 2 bases, with 8 bases between. The CDR3 sequence is 14 residues long. CDR1 and CDR2 (germline): MGHRA, YSYEKL. The CDR3 reads CASSQVVANYGYTF. CDR3 coding DNA: TGCGCCAGCAGCCAAGTCGTAGCCAACTATGGCTACACCTTC.